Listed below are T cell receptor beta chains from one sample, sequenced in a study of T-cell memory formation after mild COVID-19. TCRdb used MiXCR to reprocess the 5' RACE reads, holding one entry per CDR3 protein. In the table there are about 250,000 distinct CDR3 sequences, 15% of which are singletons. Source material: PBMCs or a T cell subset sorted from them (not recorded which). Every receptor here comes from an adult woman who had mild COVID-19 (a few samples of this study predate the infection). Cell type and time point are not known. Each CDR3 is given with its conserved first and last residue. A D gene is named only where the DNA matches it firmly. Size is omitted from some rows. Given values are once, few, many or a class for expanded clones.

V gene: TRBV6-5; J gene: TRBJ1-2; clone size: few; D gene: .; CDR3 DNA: TGTGCCAGCAGTTACAGAACAGGGAATTTATATGGCTACACCTTC; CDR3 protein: CASSYRTGNLYGYTF
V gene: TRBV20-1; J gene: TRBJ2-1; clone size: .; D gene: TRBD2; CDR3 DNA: TGCAGTGCTAGGGGTGCTCCGGGACTAGCCAATGAGCAGTTCTTC; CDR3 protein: CSARGAPGLANEQFF
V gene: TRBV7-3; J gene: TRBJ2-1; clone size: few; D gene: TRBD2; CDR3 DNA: TGTGCCAGCAGCTACCCAGGGACTAGCATAAATGAGCAGTTCTTC; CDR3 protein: CASSYPGTSINEQFF
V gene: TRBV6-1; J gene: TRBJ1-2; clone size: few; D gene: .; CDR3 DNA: TGTGCCAGCAGTGAAGGCGGGCTCAACTATGGCTACACCTTC; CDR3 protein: CASSEGGLNYGYTF
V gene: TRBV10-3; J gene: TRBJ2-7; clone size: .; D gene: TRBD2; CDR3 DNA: TGTGCCATCAGCCGCGGGGGAGGTGCCTACGAGCAGTACTTC; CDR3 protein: CAISRGGGAYEQYF
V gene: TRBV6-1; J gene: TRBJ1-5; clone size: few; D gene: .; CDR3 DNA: TGTGCCAGCAGTGCGACAGGTTATAGCAATCAGCCCCAGCATTTT; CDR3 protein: CASSATGYSNQPQHF
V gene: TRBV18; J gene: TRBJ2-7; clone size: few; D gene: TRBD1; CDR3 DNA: TGTGCCAGCTCGGACCGGGACAGGGGGCCCTACGAGCAGTACTTC; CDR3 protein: CASSDRDRGPYEQYF
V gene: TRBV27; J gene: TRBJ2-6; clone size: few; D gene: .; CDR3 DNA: TGTGCCAGCAGTGTCAGGGCGGGGGGGGCCAACGTCCTGACTTTC; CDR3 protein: CASSVRAGGANVLTF
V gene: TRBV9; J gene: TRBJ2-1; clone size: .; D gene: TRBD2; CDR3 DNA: TGTGCCAGCAGCGTCGGGACTAGCGGGGGCTACAATGAGCAGTTCTTC; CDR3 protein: CASSVGTSGGYNEQFF
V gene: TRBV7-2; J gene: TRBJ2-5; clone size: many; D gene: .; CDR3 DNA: TGTGCCAGCAGCTTAGGGGCCGTAGAGACCCAGTACTTC; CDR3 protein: CASSLGAVETQYF
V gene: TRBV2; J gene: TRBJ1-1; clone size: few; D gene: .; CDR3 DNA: TGTGCCAGCAGTGAAGGAGCAGCCCTCCTGGGAGCTTTCTTT; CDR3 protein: CASSEGAALLGAFF
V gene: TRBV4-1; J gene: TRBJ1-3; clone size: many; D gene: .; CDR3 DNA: TGCGCCAGCAGCCAGGATGCAGGGAGTCGGAGGCTTGGTGGAAACACCATATATTTT; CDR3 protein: CASSQDAGSRRLGGNTIYF
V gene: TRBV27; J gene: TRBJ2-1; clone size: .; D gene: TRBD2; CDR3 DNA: TGTGCCAGCAGCTTTTCTCTAGCGGGGGGATCGGGCAATGAGCAGTTCTTC; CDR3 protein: CASSFSLAGGSGNEQFF
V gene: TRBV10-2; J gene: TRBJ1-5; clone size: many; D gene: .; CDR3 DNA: TGCGCCAGCAGTGAGTCGCTGTTGCACATTAATCAGCCCCAGCATTTT; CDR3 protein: CASSESLLHINQPQHF
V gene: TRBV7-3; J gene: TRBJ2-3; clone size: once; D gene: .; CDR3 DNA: TGTGCCAGCAGCCTCCGGGCGGTGGCTCTTAGCACAGATACGCAGTATTTT; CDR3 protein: CASSLRAVALSTDTQYF
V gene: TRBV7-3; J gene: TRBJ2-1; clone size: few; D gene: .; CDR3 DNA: TGTGCCAGCAGCTTACAGGCAGCAGTGTACAATGAGCAGTTCTTC; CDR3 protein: CASSLQAAVYNEQFF
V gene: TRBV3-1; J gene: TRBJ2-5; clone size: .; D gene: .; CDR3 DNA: TGTGCCAGCAGCCAAGACACGCGAGGGGAGACCCAGTACTTC; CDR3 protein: CASSQDTRGETQYF
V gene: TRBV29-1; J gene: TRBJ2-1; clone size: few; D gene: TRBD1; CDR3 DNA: TGCAGCGTTGAATTGGGGGACAGGGGGATTTCCTACAATGAGCAGTTCTTC; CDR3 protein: CSVELGDRGISYNEQFF
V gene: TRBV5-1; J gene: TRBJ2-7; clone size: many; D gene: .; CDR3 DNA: TGCGCCAGCAGCCCTACGGCAGGGAACTCCTACGAGCAGTACTTC; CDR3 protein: CASSPTAGNSYEQYF
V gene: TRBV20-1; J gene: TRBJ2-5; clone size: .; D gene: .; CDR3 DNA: TGCAGTGCTAGAGATCCTAGCCGGGAGACCCAGTACTTC; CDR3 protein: CSARDPSRETQYF
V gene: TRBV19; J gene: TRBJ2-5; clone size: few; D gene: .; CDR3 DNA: TGTGCCAGTAGTATTGCCGTGTACCAAGAGACCCAGTACTTC; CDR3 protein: CASSIAVYQETQYF
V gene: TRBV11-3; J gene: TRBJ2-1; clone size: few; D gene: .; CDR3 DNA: TGTGCCAGCAGCTTGCAGCGCCTCTCCTACAATGAGCAGTTCTTC; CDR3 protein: CASSLQRLSYNEQFF
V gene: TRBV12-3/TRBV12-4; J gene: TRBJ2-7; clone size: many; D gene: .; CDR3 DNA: TGTGCCAGCAGTTGGGGCGGGGAAGACTACGAGCAGTACTTC; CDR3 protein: CASSWGGEDYEQYF
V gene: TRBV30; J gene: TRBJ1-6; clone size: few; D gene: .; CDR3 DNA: TGTGCCTGGAGTGAGGGGCATTCACCCCTCCACTTT; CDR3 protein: CAWSEGHSPLHF
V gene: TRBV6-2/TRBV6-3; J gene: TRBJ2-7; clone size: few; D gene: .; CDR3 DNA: TGTGCCAGCAGTAAAGCCGTGGGGGAGCAGTACTTC; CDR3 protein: CASSKAVGEQYF
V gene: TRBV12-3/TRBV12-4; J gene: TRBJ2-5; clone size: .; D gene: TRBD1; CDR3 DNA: TGTGCCAGCAGGCCCACAGGGGGGAAGGCGGAGACCCAGTACTTC; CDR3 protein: CASRPTGGKAETQYF
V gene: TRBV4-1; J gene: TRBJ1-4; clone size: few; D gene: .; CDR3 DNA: TGCGCCAGCAGCCGTCGCGGGGTTAATGAAAAACTGTTTTTT; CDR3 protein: CASSRRGVNEKLFF
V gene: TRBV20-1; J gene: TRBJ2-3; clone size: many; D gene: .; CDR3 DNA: TGCAGTGCCTCAAGAAATACGCAGTATTTT; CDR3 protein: CSASRNTQYF